These 12 T cell receptor beta chains share one sample of origin, sequenced in a study of early T cells in non-severe SARS-CoV-2 infection (dated by TCRdb to the early 2020s). Receptors were amplified or captured by 5' RACE. These reads were obtained on a NextSeq 500. TCRdb took the public reads, trimmed them with fastp at Q25, ran MiXCR for clone calling and kept in-frame beta chains. One record per CDR3 amino acid sequence lists the most common genes and DNA. In all, the sample holds 90,000 to 130,000 distinct CDR3 sequences, and over 9.5% of those were seen once. About 4% of the sample goes to the ten largest clones. Sequencing used whole blood, obtained at baseline. These receptor sequences come from an adult who was a healthcare worker with PCR-confirmed SARS-CoV-2 infection or an uninfected control (not recorded which).

This clonotype was recorded many times. The chain recombines TRBV3-1 with TRBJ2-7, with D perhaps matching TRBD2 (6 bases). This CDR3 contains 16 residues. Per the germline V gene, CDR1 is LGHDT and CDR2 is YNNKEL (reference sequence). V dropped 0 bases and J dropped 0 bases, with 12 bases sitting between them. The CDR3 loop is CASSQDGGSSSYEQYF. CDR3 nucleotides: TGTGCCAGCAGCCAAGATGGAGGGAGCAGCTCCTACGAGCAGTACTTC.

Only a few counts were recorded for this clonotype. The chain links TRBV4-2 to TRBJ1-2; no definite D call. Germline-derived CDR1 and CDR2 are LGHNA and YNFKEQ. Trimming stripped 1 base from V and 6 bases from J, with 12 bases between. This CDR3 contains 14 residues. The CDR3 DNA is TGTGCCAGCAGCCAAGTTATGGGCGTTGATGGCTACACCTTC. Translated: CASSQVMGVDGYTF.

This clonotype was counted only a few times. The gene calls are TRBV3-1 and TRBJ1-3; D is unclear. Germline V CDR1 and CDR2: LGHDT, YNNKEL (reference sequence). The CDR3 loop spans 16 amino acids. V lost 2 bases and J lost 4, with 15 bases in between. In nucleotides, the CDR3 is TGTGCCAGCAGCCAAAGTCCAAGGACTCCAGGAAACACCATATATTTT. Its protein product is CASSQSPRTPGNTIYF.

This clonotype has a handful of counts. The chain employs TRBV6-2 or TRBV6-3 and TRBJ2-3, with D possibly TRBD1 on 5 matching bases. Germline CDR1 and CDR2: MNHEY and SVGEGT. V lost 5 bases and J lost 6, with 9 bases in between. CDR3 length: 12 residues. In DNA form, the CDR3 reads TGTGCCAGCAGTACAGGACCCGATACGCAGTATTTT. Protein sequence: CASSTGPDTQYF.

The chain recombines TRBV7-2 with TRBJ2-7; D not certain. This CDR3 is 14 amino acids long. The V end lost 0 bases, the J end lost 1 base, and 7 bases lay between the germline ends. CDR1 SGHTA and CDR2 FQGNSA come from the germline V gene. CDR3 nucleotide sequence: TGTGCCAGCAGCTTAGCGTTCAGGTCCTACGAGCAGTACTTC. Its protein product is CASSLAFRSYEQYF.

This clonotype was observed a handful of times. The J gene is TRBJ2-3, the V gene TRBV18; the match to TRBD1 covers 11 bases. This CDR3 has 16 amino acids. CDR1 and CDR2 (germline): KGHSH, LQKENI. With V trimmed by 3 bases and J by 4 bases, 6 bases remained unmatched. This CDR3 reads CASSPLGQGASDTQYF. CDR3 sequence (DNA): TGTGCCAGCTCACCTTTAGGACAGGGGGCGTCAGATACGCAGTATTTT.

This rearrangement joins TRBV28 to TRBJ1-1; 9 nucleotides agree with TRBD1. Germline V gene sequence: CDR1 MDHEN, CDR2 SYDVKM. With 1 base clipped from V and 4 bases from J, the junction kept 10 bases outside the gene matches. The CDR3 is 17 amino acids. This CDR3 is CASSLSTGGAYGTEAFF. The DNA of the CDR3 is TGTGCCAGCAGTTTATCTACAGGGGGCGCTTATGGCACTGAAGCTTTCTTT.

The CDR3 spells CASRLPLDRGRTLNTEAFF. The DNA for the CDR3 is TGTGCCAGCAGATTACCCTTGGACAGGGGGCGGACACTGAACACTGAAGCTTTCTTT. V gene TRBV6-2 or TRBV6-3 combines with J gene TRBJ1-1; TRBD1 agrees at 11 bases. CDR1 is MNHEY, CDR2 SVGEGT, per germline. Trimming took 6 bases from V and 0 from J; bases not matched to a gene: 15. The CDR3 length is 19 residues.

This clonotype was detected only a few times. The chain combines TRBV12-3 or TRBV12-4 with TRBJ2-3; 11 bases align to TRBD2. The CDR3 contains 13 residues. Trimming removed 4 bases from V and 6 bases from J; junction bases left unmatched: 0. CDR3 amino acids: CASSWTSGDTQYF. Written as DNA, the CDR3 is TGTGCCAGCAGTTGGACTAGCGGGGATACGCAGTATTTT.

The rearrangement uses TRBV20-1 and TRBJ1-1; D is unresolved. Per the germline V gene, CDR1 is DFQATT and CDR2 is SNEGSKA (reference sequence). This CDR3 contains 12 residues. The V and J ends lost 1 base and 1 base respectively, with 4 bases between them. The CDR3 region is CSARVPNTEAFF. CDR3 DNA sequence: TGCAGTGCTAGAGTACCGAACACTGAAGCTTTCTTT.

This clonotype was recorded a few times. The V and J genes are TRBV6-2 or TRBV6-3 and TRBJ1-6; 11 positions match TRBD1. Trimming took 8 bases from V and 8 from J; bases not matched to a gene: 14. CDR1 is MNHEY and CDR2 is SVGEGT in the germline V gene. The CDR3 totals 17 residues. Written as DNA, the CDR3 is TGTGCCAGCCTTCGGACAGGGGGCACATTAAAGTATTCACCCCTCCACTTT. Residues: CASLRTGGTLKYSPLHF.

This clonotype has more than one count but fewer than ten. V gene TRBV7-9 combines with J gene TRBJ2-2; no clear D. Germline V gives CDR1 SEHNR, CDR2 FQNEAQ (reference sequence). V dropped 7 bases and J dropped 5 bases, with 8 bases sitting between them. This CDR3 is built from 12 residues. Here the CDR3 reads CASNEGTGELFF. The CDR3 bases are TGTGCCAGCAACGAAGGTACCGGGGAGCTGTTTTTT.